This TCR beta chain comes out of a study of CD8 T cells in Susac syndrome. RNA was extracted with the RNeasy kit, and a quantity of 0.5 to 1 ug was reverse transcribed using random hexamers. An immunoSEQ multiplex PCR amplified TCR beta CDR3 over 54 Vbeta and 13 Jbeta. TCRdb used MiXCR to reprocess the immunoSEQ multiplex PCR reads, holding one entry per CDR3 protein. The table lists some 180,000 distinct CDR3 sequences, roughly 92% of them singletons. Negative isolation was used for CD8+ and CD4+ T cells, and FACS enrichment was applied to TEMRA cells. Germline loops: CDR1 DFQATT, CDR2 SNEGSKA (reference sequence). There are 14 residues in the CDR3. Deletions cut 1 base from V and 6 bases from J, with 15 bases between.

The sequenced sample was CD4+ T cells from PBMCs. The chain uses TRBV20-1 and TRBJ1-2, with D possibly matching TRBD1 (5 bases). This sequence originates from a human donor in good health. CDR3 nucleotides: TGCAGTGCTAGAGGGGTTGCAGGGTATCATGGCTACACCTTC. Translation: CSARGVAGYHGYTF.